The clone carrying this TCR beta chain was counted a few times. What it recognizes is unknown. Every TCR beta cDNA library bore unique molecular identifiers. Roughly 0.5 million cDNA molecules were obtained from approximately 0.91 to 9.4 million T cells. TCRdb itself ran the PCR reads through MiXCR, one entry per CDR3 protein. The sample has a few hundred thousand distinct CDR3 sequences; under 55% are singletons. The data belong to a study of post-analysis software for immune sequencing data. The overall study: Both relapsing-remitting and secondary progressive multiple sclerosis featured among the disease courses, as did progressive-relapsing multiple sclerosis.

Trimming at V came to 3 bases and at J to 9 bases, leaving 9 bases not matched to a gene. Germline V gene lookup returns CDR1 MNHNS and CDR2 SASEGT. The CDR3 runs 16 residues. General study results and limits: TRBV5-6, TRBV5-1 and TRBV20-1 were among roughly 5 TRBV segments more frequent in patients than controls. The normalized Chao1 diversity of multiple sclerosis patients was significantly lower than that of controls. Batch-matched samples strongly co-clustered by F measure.

The chain is built from TRBV6-1 and TRBJ2-1; the match to TRBD1 covers 12 bases. Sequencing was done on a sample of blood. The TCR comes from a girl between 10 and 17 years old with multiple sclerosis. The CDR3 protein is CASSETPGQGAGEQFF. The DNA of the CDR3 is TGTGCCAGCAGTGAGACTCCGGGACAGGGGGCGGGTGAGCAGTTCTTC.